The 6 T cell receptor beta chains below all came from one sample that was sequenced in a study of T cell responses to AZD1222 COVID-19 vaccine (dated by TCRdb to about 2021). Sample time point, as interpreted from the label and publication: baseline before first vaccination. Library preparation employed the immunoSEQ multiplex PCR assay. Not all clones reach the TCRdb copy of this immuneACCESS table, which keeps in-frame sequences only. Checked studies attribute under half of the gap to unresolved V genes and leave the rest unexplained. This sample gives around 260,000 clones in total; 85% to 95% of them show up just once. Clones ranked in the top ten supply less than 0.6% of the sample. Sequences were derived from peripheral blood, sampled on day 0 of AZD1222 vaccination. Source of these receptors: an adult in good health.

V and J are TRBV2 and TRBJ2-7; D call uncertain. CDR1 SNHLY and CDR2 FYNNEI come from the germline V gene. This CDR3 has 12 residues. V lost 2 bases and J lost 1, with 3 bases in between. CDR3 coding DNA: TGTGCCAGCAGTGAAATGTCCTACGAGCAGTACTTC. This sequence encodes CASSEMSYEQYF.

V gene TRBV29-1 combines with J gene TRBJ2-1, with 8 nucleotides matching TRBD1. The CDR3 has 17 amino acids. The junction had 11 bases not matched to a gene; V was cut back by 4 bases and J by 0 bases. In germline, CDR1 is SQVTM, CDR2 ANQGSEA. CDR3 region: CSVVGTGSHGSYNEQFF. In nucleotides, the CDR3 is TGCAGCGTTGTGGGGACAGGCTCTCATGGCTCCTACAATGAGCAGTTCTTC.

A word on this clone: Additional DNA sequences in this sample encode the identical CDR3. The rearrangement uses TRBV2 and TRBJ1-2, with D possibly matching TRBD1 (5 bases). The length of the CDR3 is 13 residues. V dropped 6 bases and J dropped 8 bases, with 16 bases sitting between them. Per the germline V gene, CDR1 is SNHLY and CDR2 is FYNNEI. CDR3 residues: CASSPGTPVGYTF. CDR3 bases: TGTGCCAGCAGCCCCGGGACGCCGGTCGGCTACACCTTC.

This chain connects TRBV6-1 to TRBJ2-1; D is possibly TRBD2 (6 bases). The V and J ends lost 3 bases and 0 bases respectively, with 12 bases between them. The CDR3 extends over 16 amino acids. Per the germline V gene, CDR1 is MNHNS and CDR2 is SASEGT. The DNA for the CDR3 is TGTGCCAGCAGTGAGGCCGGGGGTAGCTCCTACAATGAGCAGTTCTTC. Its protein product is CASSEAGGSSYNEQFF.

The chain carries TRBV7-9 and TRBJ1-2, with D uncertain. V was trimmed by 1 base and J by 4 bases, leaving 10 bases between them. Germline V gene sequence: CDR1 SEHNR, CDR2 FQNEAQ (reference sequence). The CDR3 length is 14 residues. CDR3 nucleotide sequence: TGTGCCAGCAGCTTAGGGGAGGACCCCTATGGCTACACCTTC. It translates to CASSLGEDPYGYTF.

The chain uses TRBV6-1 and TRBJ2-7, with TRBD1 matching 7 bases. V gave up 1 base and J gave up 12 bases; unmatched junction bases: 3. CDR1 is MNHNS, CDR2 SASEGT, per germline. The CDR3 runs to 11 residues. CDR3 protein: CASSEDRGRYF. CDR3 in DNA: TGTGCCAGCAGTGAAGACAGGGGTCGGTACTTC.